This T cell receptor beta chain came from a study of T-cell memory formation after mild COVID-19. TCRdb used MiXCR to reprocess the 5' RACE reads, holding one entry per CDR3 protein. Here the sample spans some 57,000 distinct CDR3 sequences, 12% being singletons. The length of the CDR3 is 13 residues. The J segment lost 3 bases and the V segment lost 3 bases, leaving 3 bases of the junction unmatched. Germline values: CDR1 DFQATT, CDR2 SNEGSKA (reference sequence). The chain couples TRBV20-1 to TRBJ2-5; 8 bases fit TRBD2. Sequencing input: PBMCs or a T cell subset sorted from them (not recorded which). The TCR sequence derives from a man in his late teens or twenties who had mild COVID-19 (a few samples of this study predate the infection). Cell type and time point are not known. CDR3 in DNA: TGCAGTGCTAGCGGGGGGGTTGAAGAGACCCAGTACTTC. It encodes CSASGGVEETQYF.